This T cell receptor (beta chain) was profiled in a study of beta chain features in type 1 diabetes. As every portion of the isolated RNA was reverse transcribed, the sequencing read expressed TCRB transcripts. Some clones are missing from TCRdb's copy, which holds only in-frame ones; the method was immunoSEQ multiplex PCR. The sample holds some 660,000 clones, about 14% seen once. Concerning this clone: Its antigen remains unknown.

Findings and caveats of the study: Within each of all four CD4+ subsets, Type 1 diabetes patients had TCRB CDR3s that were moderately but significantly shorter. VDJ junctions from patients with type 1 diabetes contained fewer insertions and more deletions.

This CDR3 comprises 15 residues. CDR1 is LNHDA and CDR2 is SQIVND in the germline V gene (reference sequence). V was pared by 5 bases and J by 2 bases, with 7 bases of the junction left unmatched. The sequence was obtained from a young man with type 1 diabetes. The specimen sequenced was naive CD4+ T cells from blood. The chain combines TRBV19 with TRBJ2-3; 7 positions agree with TRBD1. The CDR3 bases are TGTGCCAGTAGTTGGGGACAGCTGAACACAGATACGCAGTATTTT. It codes for CASSWGQLNTDTQYF.